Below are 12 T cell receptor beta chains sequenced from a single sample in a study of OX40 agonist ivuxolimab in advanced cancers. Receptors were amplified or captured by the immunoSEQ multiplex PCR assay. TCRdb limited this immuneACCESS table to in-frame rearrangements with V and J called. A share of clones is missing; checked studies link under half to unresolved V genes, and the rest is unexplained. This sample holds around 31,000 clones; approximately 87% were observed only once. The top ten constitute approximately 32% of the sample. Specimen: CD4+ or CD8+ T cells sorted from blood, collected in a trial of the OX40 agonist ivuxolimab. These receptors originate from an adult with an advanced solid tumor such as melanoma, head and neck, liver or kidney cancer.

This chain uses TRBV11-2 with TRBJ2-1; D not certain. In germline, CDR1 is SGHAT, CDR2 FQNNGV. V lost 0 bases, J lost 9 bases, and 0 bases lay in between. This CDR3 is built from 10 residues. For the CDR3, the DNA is TGTGCCAGCAGCTTAGATGAGCAGTTCTTC. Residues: CASSLDEQFF.

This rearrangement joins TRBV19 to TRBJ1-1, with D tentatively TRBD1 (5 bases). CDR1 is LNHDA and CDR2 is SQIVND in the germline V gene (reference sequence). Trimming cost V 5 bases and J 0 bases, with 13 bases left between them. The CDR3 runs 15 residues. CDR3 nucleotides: TGTGCCAGTAGTGAGAGGGGACCGATGAACACTGAAGCTTTCTTT. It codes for CASSERGPMNTEAFF. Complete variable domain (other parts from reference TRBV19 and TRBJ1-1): DGGITQSPKYLFRKEGQNVTLSCEQNLNHDAMYWYRQDPGQGLRLIYYSQIVNDFQKGDIAEGYSVSREKKESFPLTVTSAQKNPTAFYLCASSERGPMNTEAFFGQGTRLTVV.

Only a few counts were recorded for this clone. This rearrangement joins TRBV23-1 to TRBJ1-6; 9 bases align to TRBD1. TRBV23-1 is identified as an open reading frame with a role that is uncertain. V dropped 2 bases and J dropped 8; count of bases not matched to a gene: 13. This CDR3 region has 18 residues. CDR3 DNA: TGCGCCAGCAGTCAACCCCAACGGACAGGGGTGCAAGATTCACCCCTCCACTTT. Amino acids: CASSQPQRTGVQDSPLHF.

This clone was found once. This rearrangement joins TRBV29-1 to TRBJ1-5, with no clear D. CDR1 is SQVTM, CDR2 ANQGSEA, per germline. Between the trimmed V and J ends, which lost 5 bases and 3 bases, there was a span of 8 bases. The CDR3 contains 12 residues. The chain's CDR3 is CSVSLDNQPQHF. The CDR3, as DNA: TGCAGCGTTTCCCTGGACAATCAGCCCCAGCATTTT.

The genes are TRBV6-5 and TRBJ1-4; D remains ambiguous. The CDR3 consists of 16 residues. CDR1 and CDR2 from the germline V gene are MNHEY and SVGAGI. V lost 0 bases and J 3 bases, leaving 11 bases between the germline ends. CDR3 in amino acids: CASSYSAGIANEKLFF. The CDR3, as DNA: TGTGCCAGCAGTTACTCGGCCGGGATCGCTAATGAAAAACTGTTTTTT.

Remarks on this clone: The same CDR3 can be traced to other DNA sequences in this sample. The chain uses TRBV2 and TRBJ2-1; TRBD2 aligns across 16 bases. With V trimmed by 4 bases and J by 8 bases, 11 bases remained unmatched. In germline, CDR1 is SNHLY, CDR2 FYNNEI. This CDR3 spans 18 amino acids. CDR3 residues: CASSGPGLAGGPSDEQFF. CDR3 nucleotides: TGTGCCAGCAGTGGACCGGGACTAGCGGGAGGGCCGTCAGATGAGCAGTTCTTC.

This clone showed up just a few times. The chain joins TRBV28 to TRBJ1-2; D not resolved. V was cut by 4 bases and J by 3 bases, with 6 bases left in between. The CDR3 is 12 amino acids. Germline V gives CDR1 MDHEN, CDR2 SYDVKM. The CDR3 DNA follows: TGTGCCAGCAGTTGGGCAGACTATGGCTACACCTTC. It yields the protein CASSWADYGYTF.

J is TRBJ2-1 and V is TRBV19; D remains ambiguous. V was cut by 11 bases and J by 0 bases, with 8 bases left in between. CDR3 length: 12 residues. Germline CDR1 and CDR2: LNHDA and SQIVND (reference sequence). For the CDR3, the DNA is TGTGCCGCCGGGTTCTCCTACAATGAGCAGTTCTTC. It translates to CAAGFSYNEQFF.

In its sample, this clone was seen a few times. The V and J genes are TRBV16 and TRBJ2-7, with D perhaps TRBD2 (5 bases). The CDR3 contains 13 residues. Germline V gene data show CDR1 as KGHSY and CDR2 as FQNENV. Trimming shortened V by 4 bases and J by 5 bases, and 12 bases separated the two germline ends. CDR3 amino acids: CASSPQAGDEQYF. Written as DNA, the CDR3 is TGTGCCAGCAGCCCTCAAGCCGGGGACGAGCAGTACTTC.

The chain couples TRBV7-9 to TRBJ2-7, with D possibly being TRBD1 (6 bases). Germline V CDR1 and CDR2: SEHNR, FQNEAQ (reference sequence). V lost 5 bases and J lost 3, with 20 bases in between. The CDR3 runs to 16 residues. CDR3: CASSPPGTKNYYEQYF. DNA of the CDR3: TGTGCCAGCAGCCCCCCTGGGACAAAAAACTACTACGAGCAGTACTTC.

The CDR3 DNA sequence: TGTGCCAGCAGCTTGAGAGGGCCTAAAGTGATCGGTGAGCAGTTCTTC. It encodes CASSLRGPKVIGEQFF. V usage is TRBV11-2 and J usage is TRBJ2-1, with a tentative D call TRBD2 (5 bases). This CDR3 is built from 16 residues. The ends were cut back, 3 bases at V and 9 bases at J, with 21 bases in the middle. The V gene's germline CDR1 is SGHAT and CDR2 FQNNGV.

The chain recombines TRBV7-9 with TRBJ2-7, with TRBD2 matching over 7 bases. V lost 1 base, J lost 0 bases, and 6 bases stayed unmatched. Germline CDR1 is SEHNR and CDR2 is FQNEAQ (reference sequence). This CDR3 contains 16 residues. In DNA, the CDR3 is TGTGCCAGCAGCTTAGGGGCTAGCGGCAGCTCCTACGAGCAGTACTTC. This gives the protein CASSLGASGSSYEQYF.